This T cell receptor beta chain was observed in a study of blood T cell repertoires in COVID-19. Study at large: Samples of COVID-19 (acute and convalescent) were obtained from the United States, Italy and Spain.

Germline V lookup: CDR1 SGHRS, CDR2 YFSETQ. Trimming removed 2 bases at V and 3 bases at J, with 15 bases between. The CDR3 is 15 amino acids. Here immunoSEQ multiplex PCR was the method, and the copy in TCRdb shows in-frame clones only, minus some. The sample records around 70,000 clones, 75% to 85% being singletons. The material sequenced was peripheral blood. This sequence joins TRBV5-1 and TRBJ2-7, with D possibly matching TRBD1 (6 bases). This TCR derives from a woman aged 70-85 years with acute or convalescent COVID-19. CDR3 in DNA: TGCGCCAGCAGCTTAACTACCAGGGGTCTCTACGAGCAGTACTTC. Amino acids: CASSLTTRGLYEQYF. Full variable domain (rest looked up from reference TRBV5-1 and TRBJ2-7): KAGVTQTPRYLIKTRGQQVTLSCSPISGHRSVSWYQQTPGQGLQFLFEYFSETQRNKGNFPGRFSGRQFSNSRSEMNVSTLELGDSALYLCASSLTTRGLYEQYFGPGTRLTVT.